This T cell receptor beta chain was found in a study of T cell responses to AZD1222 COVID-19 vaccine. This CDR3 comprises 17 residues. The germline V and J ends were trimmed by 3 bases and 2 bases, with 14 bases remaining between them. Method: immunoSEQ multiplex PCR; TCRdb's copy keeps in-frame clones and lacks some. Of about 190,000 clones in the sample, almost 95% were seen once. The specimen comprised peripheral blood, sampled on day 0 of AZD1222 vaccination. The J gene is TRBJ2-6, the V gene TRBV23-1, with D perhaps matching TRBD2 (6 bases). Being an ORF, TRBV23-1 has a function that is uncertain. The sequence was collected from an adult in good health. The DNA of the CDR3 is TGCGCCAGCAGTCATCGCCCACTAGCAGCTGGGGCCAACGTCCTGACTTTC. It encodes CASSHRPLAAGANVLTF.